Reported below is one T cell receptor (beta chain). Germline CDR1 is MNHNS and CDR2 is SASEGT. The CDR3 extends over 16 amino acids. The V end lost 2 bases, the J end lost 3 bases, and 14 bases lay between the germline ends. This entry comes from a study of blood T cell repertoires in COVID-19. TCRdb keeps only in-frame clones here, not all; method: immunoSEQ multiplex PCR. The data contain 260,000 or so clones, 83% of them singletons. This study enrolled people aged about 18 to 100 from around 26 US geographic areas. The receptor comes from a woman aged 40 to 50 who had been exposed to COVID-19. The sequenced material came from PBMCs or T cells enriched from blood (not recorded which). The chain couples TRBV6-1 to TRBJ2-1; maybe TRBD1 (6 bases). CDR3 residues: CASSESGVYHYNEQFF. DNA of the CDR3: TGTGCCAGCAGTGAATCAGGGGTATACCACTACAATGAGCAGTTCTTC.